Sequencing of this TCR beta chain was carried out in a study of cytomegalovirus exposure and HLA in healthy donors (dated by TCRdb to the late 2010s). General notes on the study: An earlier analysis of fewer than 750 of the donors reported 276 Gb of sequence data and about 120 million unique TCR beta sequences obtained from 180 million or so T cells. About 280 gigabases of sequencing data and approximately 92 million unique TCR sequences made up an early release that covered 640 HLA-typed donors. Of the roughly 400 genotyped donors, roughly 80% fell in the genetic ancestry cluster associated with self-reported Caucasian donors. The study aimed to test whether signatures of past pathogen exposure could be identified by cataloging public T cell receptors. The T cell repertoires of some 670 subjects were profiled by immunosequencing and related to cytomegalovirus serostatus. Besides the first cohort of approximately 710 subjects, a separate validation cohort made up of over 100 different subjects was used. The study combined high-throughput TCR immunosequencing, statistical association of individual TCRs with disease status, and machine learning to predict cytomegalovirus infection status. To study patterns of TCR occurrence, a later analysis re-analyzed previously published TCR beta repertoires from around 670 donors and added high-resolution HLA genotyping. In the later analysis, no new phenotypic data were used to find candidate immune exposures; instead, reliance was placed on TCR beta sequences and their occurrence across donors. In an earlier analysis of 500 to 650 of the donors, high-throughput TCR beta sequencing was used to judge whether each TCR beta V gene segment behaved as functional or pseudogenic. Donor age, sex, ethnicity and CMV serostatus were compiled together with the repertoire data. A later genetic analysis used genome-wide SNP genotypes for about 60% of the roughly 670 donors, treating that subset as a discovery cohort. All discovery cohort repertoires had been generated using a single sequencing platform. HLA typing included class I and class II loci at four-digit resolution. The number of typed donors differed by locus: about 620-640 for A, B, C, DRB1 and DQB1; 522 for DQA1; about 600 for DPA1; and some 430 for DPB1. Roughly five DR-DQ haplotypes were handled as single units for association and clustering because linkage in the cohort was strong. Among about 400 genotyped donors of the cohort, an average of around 220,000 unique TCR beta nucleotide sequences was sequenced per donor, of which roughly 17% were non-productive.

Receptor libraries were prepared by the immunoSEQ multiplex PCR assay. A mixture of 60 forward primers for TCR Vbeta segments and 13 reverse primers for TCR Jbeta segments was used in the multiplex PCR. The CDR3 region of rearranged TCR beta genes was amplified from genomic DNA with a multiplex PCR assay. On the Illumina HiSeq System, the amplified TCR beta libraries were sequenced as 87-base-pair reads. From the authors' description of their analysis: Across the roughly 670 repertoires, a later analysis counted tens of millions of unique TCR beta chains, approximately 12 million of which were shared by at least two donors. A nearest-neighbor algorithm error-corrected the raw reads and collapsed the reads into unique sequences, merging closely related sequences to remove PCR and sequencing errors. V, D and J gene segments were assigned by aligning CDR3 sequences to IMGT reference sequences. For a sequence to be retained, at least a six-nucleotide match to both a V gene segment and a J gene segment was required. Rearrangements were called productive when the CDR3 lacked stop codons and stayed in frame with V and J; all others were non-productive. CDR3 was defined according to IMGT convention as the region running from the second conserved V-encoded cysteine to the conserved J-encoded phenylalanine. The earlier analysis of 587 of the donors excluded sequences that lacked an unambiguous match to a single V gene segment. In an earlier analysis of roughly 500 of the donors, V segments were called functional above 56.7% productive rearrangements and were called segregating when the between-donor standard deviation exceeded 5%. To diagnose cytomegalovirus status from the catalog of TCR beta chain sequences, a statistical classification framework was built. In a later analysis, V and J genes were assigned by comparing TCR nucleotide sequences against IMGT/GENE-DB human TR gene sequences. In a later analysis, CDR3 sequences and most-parsimonious VDJ recombination scenarios were assigned using the TCRdist pipeline. A later analysis defined each TCR beta chain by its CDR3 amino acid sequence plus V-gene family, and excluded reads lacking a unique V-gene family. In a later analysis, 450 to 600 highly shared, low-generation-probability nucleotide sequences were removed to address suspected cross-contamination and a sequencing artifact. In a later analysis, a clonal expansion index for each public chain was calculated from normalized within-repertoire ranks of inferred template counts. Generation probabilities in a later analysis came from a VDJ recombination model fitted to out-of-frame rearrangements, and those results were checked against IGoR. In a later analysis, TCR-TCR, TCR-HLA and TCR-CMV co-occurrence was scored with hypergeometric tests, and a repertoire-size bias correction was applied to TCR pairs. To estimate false discovery rates, a later analysis permuted the HLA or CMV assignments 20 times. In a later analysis, co-occurring TCRs were grouped using DBSCAN, with TCRdist sequence similarity added in when clustering inside HLA-allele-positive subsets. Repertoires with fewer than 30,000 or more than 120,000 public chains, plus five repertoires with anomalous nucleotide sharing, were excluded from co-occurrence clustering. TCRdb holds this immuneACCESS table with in-frame rearrangements only. Some clones are missing; in checked studies, unresolved V genes explain under half, and the rest has no known cause. V and J calls and clone size are those listed in that table; D and trimming were worked out from the DNA. The sample table contains some 130,000 clones; only one count was recorded for less than 80% of them. In total, the top ten clones hold 6.5% of the sample.

The cohort consisted of hundreds of healthy bone marrow donors. At the time of sampling, every cohort member was nominally healthy, though immune exposures that went unrecorded were likely present. The donor tested CMV seropositive and was one of the 289 seropositive cohort members. A peripheral blood sample was provided by each donor, and peripheral blood mononuclear cells were used for TCR beta sequencing. The Qiagen DNeasy Blood Extraction Kit was used to extract genomic DNA from the blood cell samples. From V the trimming removes 3 bases and from J it removes 0 bases, while the gene matches leave 6 bases of the junction unaccounted for. Spanning cysteine to phenylalanine, the CDR3 consists of 15 amino acids. Only CDR3 DNA is held: 45 bases, read in frame from base 1. CDR1 and CDR2 are drawn from the germline V gene: SQVTM, ANQGSEA. For this clone: Which antigen it targets is not known. Base qualities are missing; no much larger clone stands one base away.

Study-wide findings and limitations: Cytomegalovirus status was reported to be diagnosed by the classifier with high specificity and sensitivity in both the original and validation cohorts. A cluster of highly shared sequence variants was judged likely to be a technical artifact of the sequencing pipeline. Roughly uniform sequencing depth across donors was assumed in presence/absence analyses, although this assumption may not hold. According to a later analysis, parvovirus B19, influenza, CMV and Epstein-Barr virus appeared linked to several top co-occurrence clusters. A later genetic analysis reported fewer N-insertions in productive TCRs among donors in an Asian-associated ancestry cluster than the roughly 720-donor mean. V-gene and J-gene trimming of TCR beta chains was associated with a missense DCLRE1C variant in a later genetic analysis, and the association was replicated in an independent cohort. HLA typing was unavailable for some donors at each locus, so association tests used only the typed subset. Only TCR beta chains were sequenced in this cohort, and the absence of alpha or paired-chain data limited detectable features. The earlier analysis of around 600 of the donors excluded 15 to 20 rarely observed V segments, including chromosome 9 orphons, because counts were too low. Most CMV-associated TCR beta chains appeared to be HLA-restricted in a later analysis, and the HLA associations seemed to be driven largely by CMV exposure. Three of the identified cytomegalovirus-associated TCR beta chains were confirmed in vitro to be specific for cytomegalovirus antigens. A further reported finding was that TCR beta sequences accurately predicted the HLA-A and HLA-B alleles for most subjects in the first cohort. According to a later analysis, TCR association rates differed among HLA loci, with DRB1 alleles showing the most associated TCRs and HLA-C alleles showing the fewest. Linkage disequilibrium might explain the correlated functional status among segregating V segments, but an unknown experimental factor could not be excluded. The authors suggested that the approach could potentially be extended to other disease states and immunological phenotypes. Immune exposure information for the cohort was limited to CMV serostatus. A total of fewer than 200 TCR beta chains were listed by the study as associated with cytomegalovirus. At a false discovery rate of 0.05, a later analysis linked approximately 18,000 TCR beta sequences to specific HLA alleles. In an earlier analysis of a few hundred of the donors, most TCR beta V segments were observed in productive rearrangements about 87% or about 30% of the time, broadly matching IMGT annotations. Some IMGT-functional V segments, including TRBV6-2 and TRBV6-3, could not be told apart with the 87-base-pair reads, so those segments were excluded. In a later analysis, HLA-associated TCR beta chains were found to be more clonally expanded and to have lower generation probabilities than equally common non-associated chains. When HLA alleles, especially DR and DQ, strongly co-occurred, attributing TCR associations to individual alleles was difficult. Across donors, most TCR sequences were observed very rarely, whereas some public TCRs were present in many individuals.

This receptor chain uses TRBV29-1 and TRBJ2-7; 9 central nucleotides agree with TRBD1. The sequence was collected from a man in his forties in good health and CMV-seropositive. Specimen: PBMCs. This receptor has the CDR3 CSVDGGQGSSYEQYF. The sequenced DNA: TGCAGCGTTGATGGGGGACAGGGAAGCTCCTACGAGCAGTACTTC.